This TCR beta chain was documented in a study of cytomegalovirus exposure and HLA in healthy donors (dated by TCRdb to about 2017). For the study in its entirety: According to a later analysis, one platform produced both the roughly 120 validation repertoires and the approximately 670 repertoires of the first cohort. The study aimed to test whether cataloging public T cell receptors could reveal signatures of past pathogen exposure. Along with the approximately 700-subject first cohort, a separate validation cohort of about 110 different subjects was used. To predict cytomegalovirus infection status, the study brought together high-throughput TCR immunosequencing, statistical association of individual TCRs with disease status, and machine learning.

Separate from the approximately 700-subject first cohort, the validation cohort of roughly 110 subjects was the group to which the donors belonged. Comment on this clone: What this receptor recognizes is not known. Per-nucleotide qualities are absent, and no much larger clonotype sits a single base away.

The full study reports these points: A later analysis had no HLA typing for the validation cohort, so co-occurrence there was scored across all 120 repertoires. According to the authors, the approach could potentially be generalized to other disease states and immunological phenotypes. In a later analysis, TCRs clustered in the first cohort were found to also tend to co-occur in the approximately 110 validation repertoires, with 85% to 95% of cluster scores above 0. The classifier was reported to diagnose cytomegalovirus status with high specificity and sensitivity in both the original and validation cohorts. The study listed 150 to 200 TCR beta chains as associated with cytomegalovirus. While some public TCRs were present in many individuals, most TCR sequences turned up only very rarely across donors. In vitro tests confirmed that three of the cytomegalovirus-associated TCR beta chains recognize cytomegalovirus antigens.

The method behind the library was the immunoSEQ multiplex PCR assay. Concerning the study's data processing: To diagnose cytomegalovirus status from the catalog of TCR beta chain sequences, a statistical classification framework was built. TCRdb mirrors the immuneACCESS table, restricted to in-frame sequences. Some clones are absent from its copies; in checked studies, under half trace to an unresolved V gene, and the reason for the others is unknown. The D gene and trimming were derived from the DNA, and the V and J assignments and clone size from that table. This sample is represented by around 150,000 clones; 89% of them were singletons. The ten largest clones add up to around 10% of the sample. Including the terminal cysteine and phenylalanine, the CDR3 comprises 15 residues. This entry keeps only the CDR3 DNA: 45 bases, framed from base 1. V is cut back by 3 bases and J by 2 bases, with 6 bases in the junction unmatched. CDR1 and CDR2 were assigned from the germline V gene (reference sequence) as LNHDA and SQIVND.

Sequenced: PBMCs. This receptor was taken from a woman under 30 in good health and CMV-seropositive. The chain uses TRBV19 and TRBJ2-7; 8 junctional bases match TRBD1. The nucleotides read TGTGCCAGTAGTATTGGTGGACAGGGTGCCTACGAGCAGTACTTC. This codes for CASSIGGQGAYEQYF.